This TCR beta chain is from a study of blood T cell repertoires in COVID-19. Study details: Material from acute and convalescent COVID-19 was sourced from the United States, Italy and Spain. PBMCs, B-cell-depleted T cells, or T cells were the source of the cDNA or gDNA that made up the material.

This clone was seen only once. Per the authors' pipeline: Estimation of nucleated cell counts relied on the amplification of reference gene primers. Profiled with immunoSEQ multiplex PCR; TCRdb holds only in-frame clones, not every one. V and J calls and clone size are copied from that table; D and trimming were computed from the DNA. The table lists a few hundred thousand clones, about nine tenths of them singletons, with approximately 4.3% in the top ten. This CDR3 contains 17 residues. The V and J ends lost 4 bases and 6 bases, in that order; junction bases with no gene match: 15. Germline V gene lookup returns CDR1 SGDLS and CDR2 YYNGEE.

The gene calls are TRBV9 and TRBJ2-1; 8 bases fit TRBD2. This receptor was obtained from a man aged 55 to 70 who had recovered from COVID-19. The sequenced material came from peripheral blood. The CDR3 DNA follows: TGTGCCAGCAGCTCACACATCTCGGGGGGGCCTACCAATGAGCAGTTCTTC. Its translation is CASSSHISGGPTNEQFF.